These T cell receptor beta chains were read from a single sample in a study of T cell responses to AZD1222 COVID-19 vaccine. Using immunoSEQ multiplex PCR, the repertoire was profiled, and TCRdb retains in-frame clones only, with some absent. The sample has roughly 54,000 clones, approximately 88% seen once. This material consisted of peripheral blood, taken 28 days after the second AZD1222 dose. The receptors come from an adult who received the AZD1222 COVID-19 vaccine. Each CDR3 is given with its conserved first and last residue. Fields, in order: V gene, J gene, clone size, D gene, CDR3 DNA, CDR3 protein. D genes are given only for firm matches. Not all rows give a size; the values are once, few, many and, for expanded clones, a class.

>TRBV6-2/TRBV6-3|TRBJ2-7|NA|NA
TGTGCCAGCAGTTACCTAGATTACGAGCAGTACTTC
CASSYLDYEQYF
>TRBV9|TRBJ1-1|NA|NA
TGTGCCAGCAGCGTAGGTCAGGTGGAGAACACTGAAGCTTTCTTT
CASSVGQVENTEAFF
>TRBV6-2/TRBV6-3|TRBJ1-5|NA|TRBD1
TGTGCCAGCAGTTACTCACAGGGGGTTAATAGCAATCAGCCCCAGCATTTT
CASSYSQGVNSNQPQHF
>TRBV19|TRBJ2-6|once|NA
TGTGCCAGTAGTCCAACCCGGGTTACTTCTGGGGCCAACGTCCTGACTTTC
CASSPTRVTSGANVLTF
>TRBV6-5|TRBJ1-2|NA|TRBD1
TGTGCCAGCAGTTCCACAGGGGGCTTTGGCTACACCTTC
CASSSTGGFGYTF
>TRBV19|TRBJ2-1|NA|TRBD2
TGTGCCACCGGGACTAGCGGCTACAATGAGCAGTTCTTC
CATGTSGYNEQFF
>TRBV9|TRBJ2-6|NA|NA
TGTGCCAGCAGCGTAGCTTGGGCCAGCTCTGGGGCCAACGTCCTGACTTTC
CASSVAWASSGANVLTF
>TRBV7-9|TRBJ2-2|once|NA
TGTGCCAGCAGCTTAGTTGGAGCCACCGGGGAGCTGTTTTTT
CASSLVGATGELFF
>TRBV7-9|TRBJ2-2|NA|NA
TGTGCCAGCAGCTTAGGGACTTCCCGGCGATTCGAGGAGCTGTTTTTT
CASSLGTSRRFEELFF
>TRBV5-6|TRBJ2-7|NA|TRBD1
TGTGCCAGCAGCTTGGCGGGACAGGGGATTGAGACCTACGAGCAGTACTTC
CASSLAGQGIETYEQYF
>TRBV29-1|TRBJ2-7|NA|TRBD2
TGCAGCGTTGATACTAGTTGGGGAGGGGAGCAGTACTTC
CSVDTSWGGEQYF
>TRBV4-3|TRBJ2-2|NA|NA
TGCGCCAGCAGCCAAGAGGCCCAGGGTACCGGGGAGCTGTTTTTT
CASSQEAQGTGELFF
>TRBV5-6|TRBJ2-1|NA|TRBD1
TGTGCCAGCAGCTTAAGACAGGGTTCAGGATACAATGAGCAGTTCTTC
CASSLRQGSGYNEQFF
>TRBV30|TRBJ2-7|NA|NA
TGTGCCTGGAGTGAAGGGACGGGAACCTACGAGCAGTACTTC
CAWSEGTGTYEQYF
>TRBV11-1|TRBJ1-1|NA|NA
TGTGCCAGCAGCTCATGGGGGAACACTGAAGCTTTCTTT
CASSSWGNTEAFF
>TRBV3-1/TRBV3-2|TRBJ1-5|NA|NA
TGTGCCAGCAGCCAAGATATAGGGAACCAGCCCCAGCATTTT
CASSQDIGNQPQHF
>TRBV11-3|TRBJ2-7|NA|NA
TGTGCCAGCAGCTTAGTCGGTAGAGTACAATACGAGCAGTACTTC
CASSLVGRVQYEQYF
>TRBV27|TRBJ1-6|NA|TRBD1
TGTGCCAGCAGTTTTCAGGGGGCGCCGGATTGGGGTAATTCACCCCTCCACTTT
CASSFQGAPDWGNSPLHF
>TRBV12-3/TRBV12-4|TRBJ2-7|NA|NA
TGTGCCAGCAGTGGGGACGAGAGGAAGCAGTACTTC
CASSGDERKQYF
>TRBV7-7|TRBJ2-5|once|NA
TGTGCCAGCAGCTTAGACAGGCAAGAGACCCAGTACTTC
CASSLDRQETQYF